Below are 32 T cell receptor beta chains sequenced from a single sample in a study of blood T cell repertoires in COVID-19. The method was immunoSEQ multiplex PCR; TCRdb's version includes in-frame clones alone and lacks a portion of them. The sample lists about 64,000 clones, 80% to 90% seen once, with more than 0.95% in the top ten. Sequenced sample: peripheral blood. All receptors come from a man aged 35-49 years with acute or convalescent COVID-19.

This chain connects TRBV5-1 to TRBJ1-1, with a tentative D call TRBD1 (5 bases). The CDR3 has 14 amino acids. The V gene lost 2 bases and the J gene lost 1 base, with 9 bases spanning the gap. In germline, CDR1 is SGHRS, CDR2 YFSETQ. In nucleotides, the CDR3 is TGCGCCAGCAGCTTAAGTACAGGGAACACTGAAGCTTTCTTT. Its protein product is CASSLSTGNTEAFF.

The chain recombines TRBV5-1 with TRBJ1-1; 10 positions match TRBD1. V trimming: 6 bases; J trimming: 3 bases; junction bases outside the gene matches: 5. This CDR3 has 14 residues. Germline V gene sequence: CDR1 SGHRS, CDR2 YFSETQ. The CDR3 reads CASNAGQGDTEAFF. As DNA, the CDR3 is TGCGCCAGCAACGCCGGACAGGGGGACACTGAAGCTTTCTTT.

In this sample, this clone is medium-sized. CDR3 DNA sequence: TGTGCCAGCAGCAGTGACAGGGGGCAGGAGCGCTATGAGCAGTTCTTC. It codes for CASSSDRGQERYEQFF. V is TRBV11-2 and J is TRBJ2-1, with 10 bases fitting TRBD1. Germline CDR1 reads SGHAT; CDR2 reads FQNNGV. V lost 5 bases and J lost 8; bases outside the gene matches: 12. The CDR3 has 16 residues.

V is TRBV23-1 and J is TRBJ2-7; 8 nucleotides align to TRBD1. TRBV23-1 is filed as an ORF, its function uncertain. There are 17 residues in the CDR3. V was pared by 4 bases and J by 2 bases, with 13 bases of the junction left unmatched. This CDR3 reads CASSPPTRDRRTYEQYF. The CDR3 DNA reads TGCGCCAGCAGTCCACCGACCCGGGACAGGCGTACCTACGAGCAGTACTTC.

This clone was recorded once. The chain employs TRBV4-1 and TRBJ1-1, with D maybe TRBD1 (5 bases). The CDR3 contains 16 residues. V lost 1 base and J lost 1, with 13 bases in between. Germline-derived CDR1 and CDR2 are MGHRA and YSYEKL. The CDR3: CASSQVGVTTNTEAFF. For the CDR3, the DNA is TGCGCCAGCAGCCAAGTAGGGGTCACCACGAACACTGAAGCTTTCTTT.

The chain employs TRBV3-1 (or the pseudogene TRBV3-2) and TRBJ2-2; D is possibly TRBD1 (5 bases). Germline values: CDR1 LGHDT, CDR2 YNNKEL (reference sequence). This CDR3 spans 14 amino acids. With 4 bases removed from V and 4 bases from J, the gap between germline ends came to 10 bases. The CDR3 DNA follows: TGTGCCAGCAGCCCGGACACCCTCACCGGGGAGCTGTTTTTT. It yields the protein CASSPDTLTGELFF.

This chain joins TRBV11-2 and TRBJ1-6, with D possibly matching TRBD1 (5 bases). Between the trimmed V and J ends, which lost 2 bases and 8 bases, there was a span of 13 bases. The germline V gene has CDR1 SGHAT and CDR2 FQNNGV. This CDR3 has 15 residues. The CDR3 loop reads CASSLRGTPDSPLHF. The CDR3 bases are TGTGCCAGCAGCTTACGGGGGACGCCCGATTCACCCCTCCACTTT.

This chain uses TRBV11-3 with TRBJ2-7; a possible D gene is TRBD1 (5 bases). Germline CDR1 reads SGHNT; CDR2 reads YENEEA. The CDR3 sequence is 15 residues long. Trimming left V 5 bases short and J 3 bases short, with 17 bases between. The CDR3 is CASSTVFGHNYEQYF. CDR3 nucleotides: TGTGCCAGCAGCACAGTCTTCGGACACAACTACGAGCAGTACTTC.

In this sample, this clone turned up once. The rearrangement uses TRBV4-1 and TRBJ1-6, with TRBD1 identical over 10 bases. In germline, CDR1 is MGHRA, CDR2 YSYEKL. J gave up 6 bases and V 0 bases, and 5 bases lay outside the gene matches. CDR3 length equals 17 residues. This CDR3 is CASSQEVGDRGNSPLHF. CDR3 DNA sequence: TGCGCCAGCAGCCAAGAGGTGGGGGACAGGGGTAATTCACCCCTCCACTTT.

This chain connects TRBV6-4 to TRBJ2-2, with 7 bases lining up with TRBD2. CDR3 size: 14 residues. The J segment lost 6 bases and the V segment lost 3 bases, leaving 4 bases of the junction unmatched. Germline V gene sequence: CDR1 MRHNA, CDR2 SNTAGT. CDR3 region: CASSDNAGAGELFF. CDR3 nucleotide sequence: TGTGCCAGCAGTGATAATGCGGGGGCCGGGGAGCTGTTTTTT.

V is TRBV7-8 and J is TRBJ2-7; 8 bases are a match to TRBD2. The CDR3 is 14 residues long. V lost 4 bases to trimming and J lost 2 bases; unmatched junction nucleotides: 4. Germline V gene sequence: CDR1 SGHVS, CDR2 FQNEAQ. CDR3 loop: CASSYSGAPYEQYF. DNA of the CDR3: TGTGCCAGCAGCTATAGCGGGGCGCCCTACGAGCAGTACTTC.

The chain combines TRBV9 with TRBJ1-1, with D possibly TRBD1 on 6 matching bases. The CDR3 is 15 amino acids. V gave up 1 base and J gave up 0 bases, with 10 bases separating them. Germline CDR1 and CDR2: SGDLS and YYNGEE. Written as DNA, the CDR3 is TGTGCCAGCAGCGTATGGGACAACATGAACACTGAAGCTTTCTTT. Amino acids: CASSVWDNMNTEAFF.

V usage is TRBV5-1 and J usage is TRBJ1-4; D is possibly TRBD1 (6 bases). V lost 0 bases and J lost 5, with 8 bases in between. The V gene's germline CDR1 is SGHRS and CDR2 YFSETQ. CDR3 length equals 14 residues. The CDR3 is CASSLEGGNEKLFF. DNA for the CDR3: TGCGCCAGCAGCTTGGAAGGGGGAAATGAAAAACTGTTTTTT.

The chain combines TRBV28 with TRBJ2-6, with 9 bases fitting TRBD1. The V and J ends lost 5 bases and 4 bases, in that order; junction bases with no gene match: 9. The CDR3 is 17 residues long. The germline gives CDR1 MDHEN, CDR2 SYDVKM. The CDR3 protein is CASSPTTGGRGANVLTF. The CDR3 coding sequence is TGTGCCAGCAGTCCAACAACAGGGGGCAGAGGGGCCAACGTCCTGACTTTC. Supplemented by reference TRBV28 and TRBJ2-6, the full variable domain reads DVKVTQSSRYLVKRTGEKVFLECVQDMDHENMFWYRQDPGLGLRLIYFSYDVKMKEKGDIPEGYSVSREKKERFSLILESASTNQTSMYLCASSPTTGGRGANVLTFGAGSRLTVL.

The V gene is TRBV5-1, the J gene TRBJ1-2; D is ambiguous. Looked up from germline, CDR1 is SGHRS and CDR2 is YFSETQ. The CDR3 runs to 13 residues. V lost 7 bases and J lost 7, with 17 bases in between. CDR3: CASHREGRGGYTF. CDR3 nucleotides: TGCGCCAGCCATCGTGAGGGCCGTGGTGGCTACACCTTC.

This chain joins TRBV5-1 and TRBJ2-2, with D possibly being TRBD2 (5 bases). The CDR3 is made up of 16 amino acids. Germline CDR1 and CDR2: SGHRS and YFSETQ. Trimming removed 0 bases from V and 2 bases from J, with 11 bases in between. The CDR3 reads CASSLAGEPNTGELFF. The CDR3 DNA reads TGCGCCAGCAGCTTGGCTGGGGAGCCCAACACCGGGGAGCTGTTTTTT.

The DNA for the CDR3 is TGTGCCAGCAGTTTCGGACAGAAATATGGCTACACCTTC. This gives the protein CASSFGQKYGYTF. This sequence joins TRBV12-3 or TRBV12-4 and TRBJ1-2; tentatively, D is TRBD1 (6 bases). CDR3 length equals 13 residues. Deletions cut 3 bases from V and 5 bases from J, with 10 bases between.

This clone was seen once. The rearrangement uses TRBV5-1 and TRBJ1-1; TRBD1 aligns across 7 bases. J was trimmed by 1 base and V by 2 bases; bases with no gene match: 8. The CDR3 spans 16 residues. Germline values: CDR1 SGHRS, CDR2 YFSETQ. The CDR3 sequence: CASSLAQTGTNTEAFF. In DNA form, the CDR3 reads TGCGCCAGCAGCTTAGCCCAGACAGGGACGAACACTGAAGCTTTCTTT.

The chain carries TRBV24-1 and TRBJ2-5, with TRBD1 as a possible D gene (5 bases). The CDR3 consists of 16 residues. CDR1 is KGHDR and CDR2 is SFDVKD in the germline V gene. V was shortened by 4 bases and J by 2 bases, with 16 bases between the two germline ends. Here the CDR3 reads CATSEGTGPSQETQYF. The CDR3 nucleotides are TGTGCCACCAGTGAGGGAACAGGCCCGTCTCAAGAGACCCAGTACTTC.

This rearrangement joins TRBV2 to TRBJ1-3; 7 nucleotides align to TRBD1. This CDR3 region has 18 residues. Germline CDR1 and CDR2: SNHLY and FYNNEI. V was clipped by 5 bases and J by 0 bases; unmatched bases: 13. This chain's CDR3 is CASSKGLAGGYSGNTIYF. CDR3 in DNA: TGTGCCAGCAGTAAGGGATTGGCAGGGGGTTACTCTGGAAACACCATATATTTT.

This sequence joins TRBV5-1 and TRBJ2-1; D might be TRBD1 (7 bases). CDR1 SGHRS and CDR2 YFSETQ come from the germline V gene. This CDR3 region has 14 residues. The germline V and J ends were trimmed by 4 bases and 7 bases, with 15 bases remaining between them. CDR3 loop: CASSIGQAGNEQFF. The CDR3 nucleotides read TGCGCCAGCAGCATCGGACAGGCGGGGAATGAGCAGTTCTTC.

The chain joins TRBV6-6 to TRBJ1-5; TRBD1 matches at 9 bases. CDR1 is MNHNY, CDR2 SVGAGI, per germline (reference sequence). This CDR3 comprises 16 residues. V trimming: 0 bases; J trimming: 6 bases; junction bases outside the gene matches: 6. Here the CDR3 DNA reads TGTGCCAGCAGTTACTCGTTACAGGGGGCTTCTCAGCCCCAGCATTTT. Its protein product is CASSYSLQGASQPQHF.

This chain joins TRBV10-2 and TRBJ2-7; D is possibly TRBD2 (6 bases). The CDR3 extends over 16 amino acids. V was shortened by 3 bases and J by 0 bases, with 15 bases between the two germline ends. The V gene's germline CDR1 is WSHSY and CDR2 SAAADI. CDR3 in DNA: TGCGCCAGCAGTGACCCTACGGGGGTTCTCTCCTACGAGCAGTACTTC. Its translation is CASSDPTGVLSYEQYF.

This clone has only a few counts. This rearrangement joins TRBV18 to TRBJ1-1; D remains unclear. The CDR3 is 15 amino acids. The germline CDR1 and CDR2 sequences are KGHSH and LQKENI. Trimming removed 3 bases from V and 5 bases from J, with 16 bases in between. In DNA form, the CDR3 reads TGTGCCAGCTCACCGAGGAGCGATGTGGAGACTGAAGCTTTCTTT. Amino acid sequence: CASSPRSDVETEAFF.

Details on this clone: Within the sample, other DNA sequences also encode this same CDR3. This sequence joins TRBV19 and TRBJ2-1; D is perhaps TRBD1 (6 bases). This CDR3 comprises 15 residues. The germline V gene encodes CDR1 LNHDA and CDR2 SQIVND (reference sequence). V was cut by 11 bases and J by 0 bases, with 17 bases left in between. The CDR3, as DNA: TGTGCCTCCTCACGCAGGGGAGACTCCTACAATGAGCAGTTCTTC. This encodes CASSRRGDSYNEQFF.

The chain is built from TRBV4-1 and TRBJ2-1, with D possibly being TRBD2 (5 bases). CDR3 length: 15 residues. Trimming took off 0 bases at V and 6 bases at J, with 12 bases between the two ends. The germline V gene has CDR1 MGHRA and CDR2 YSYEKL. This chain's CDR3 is CASSQDLVTINEQFF. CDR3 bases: TGCGCCAGCAGCCAAGATCTAGTGACTATCAATGAGCAGTTCTTC.

The CDR3 region is CASSPSGTSNYGYTF. The CDR3 DNA reads TGTGCCAGCAGCCCCAGCGGGACGTCAAACTATGGCTACACCTTC. V and J are TRBV7-3 and TRBJ1-2, with a possible D match to TRBD1 (5 bases). Germline V lookup: CDR1 SGHTA, CDR2 FQGTGA. V was shortened by 5 bases and J by 2 bases, with 15 bases between the two germline ends. This CDR3 is 15 amino acids long.

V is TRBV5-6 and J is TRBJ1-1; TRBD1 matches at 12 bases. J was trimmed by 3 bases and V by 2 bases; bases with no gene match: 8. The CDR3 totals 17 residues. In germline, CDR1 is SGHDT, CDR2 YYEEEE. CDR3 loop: CASSLPGQGASYTEAFF. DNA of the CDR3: TGTGCCAGCAGCTTACCGGGACAGGGGGCGTCCTACACTGAAGCTTTCTTT.

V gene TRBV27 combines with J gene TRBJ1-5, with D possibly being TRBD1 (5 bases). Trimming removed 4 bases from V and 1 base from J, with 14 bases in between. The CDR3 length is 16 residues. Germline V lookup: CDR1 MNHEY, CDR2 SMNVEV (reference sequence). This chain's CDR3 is CASSYVGGGSNQPQHF. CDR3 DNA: TGTGCCAGCAGTTATGTTGGTGGGGGGAGCAATCAGCCCCAGCATTTT.

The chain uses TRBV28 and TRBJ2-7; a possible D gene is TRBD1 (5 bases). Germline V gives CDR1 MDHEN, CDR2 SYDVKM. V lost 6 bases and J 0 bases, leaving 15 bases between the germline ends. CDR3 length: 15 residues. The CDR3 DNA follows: TGTGCCAGCAGCTTCCTAGACAGCCGCTCCTACGAGCAGTACTTC. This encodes CASSFLDSRSYEQYF.

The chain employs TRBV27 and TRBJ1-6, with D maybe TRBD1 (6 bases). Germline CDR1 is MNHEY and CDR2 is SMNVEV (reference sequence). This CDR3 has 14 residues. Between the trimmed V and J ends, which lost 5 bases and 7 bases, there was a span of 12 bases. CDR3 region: CASSSGQINSPLHF. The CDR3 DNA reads TGTGCCAGCAGTAGCGGACAGATAAATTCACCCCTCCACTTT.

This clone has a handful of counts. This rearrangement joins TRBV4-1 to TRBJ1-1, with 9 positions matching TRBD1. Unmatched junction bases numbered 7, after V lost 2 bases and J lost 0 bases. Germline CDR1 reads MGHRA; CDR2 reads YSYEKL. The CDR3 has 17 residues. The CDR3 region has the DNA TGCGCCAGCAGCCAAAAAACAGGGGGCATAATGAACACTGAAGCTTTCTTT. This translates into CASSQKTGGIMNTEAFF.